Sequencing of this T cell receptor beta chain was carried out in a study of cytomegalovirus exposure and HLA in healthy donors. PCR was performed using 60 Vbeta and 13 Jbeta primers. Profiled with immunoSEQ multiplex PCR; TCRdb holds only in-frame clones, not every one. Of around 150,000 clones listed, around 81% are singletons. Points on this clone: Its specificity is unknown.

CDR1 and CDR2 from the germline V gene are MNHNS and SASEGT. The CDR3 is 13 amino acids. V gave up 8 bases and J gave up 6 bases, with 13 bases separating them. The study's findings and limits: Being indistinguishable, some V segments were excluded, TRBV6-2 and TRBV6-3 among them.

The chain uses TRBV6-1 and TRBJ1-4; D may be TRBD1 (5 bases). The clonotype was recovered from a woman between 40 and 55 years old in good health and CMV-seronegative. The sequencing input was PBMCs. The CDR3 nucleotides read TGTGCCAGCCACCGGCAGGGCGATGAAAAACTGTTTTTT. Translated, it gives CASHRQGDEKLFF.